This TCR beta chain was identified in a study of blood T cell repertoires in COVID-19. The overall study: Some COVID-19 samples were acute and others convalescent; all came from the United States, Italy and Spain.

The J segment lost 10 bases and the V segment lost 5 bases, leaving 5 bases of the junction unmatched. CDR3 size: 12 residues. In germline, CDR1 is MDHEN, CDR2 SYDVKM. Libraries were prepared by immunoSEQ multiplex PCR; TCRdb keeps only in-frame clonotypes and omits some of them. The sample contains tens of thousands of clones, 75% to 90% of which appear only once. Source material: peripheral blood. This receptor was taken from a man at least 80 years old with COVID-19, enrolled during active disease. The chain uses TRBV28 and TRBJ1-1; 9 bases are a match to TRBD1. CDR3 residues: CASSLGTGRAFF. The DNA of the CDR3 is TGTGCCAGCAGTCTAGGGACAGGGAGAGCTTTCTTT.